One sample yielded the 20 T cell receptor beta chains listed below, sequenced in a study of T cells in localized non-small cell lung cancer (dated by TCRdb to 2018 to 2020). The receptor library was made with the immunoSEQ multiplex PCR assay. What TCRdb holds here is the immuneACCESS table cut down to in-frame rearrangements. Part of the clones is not present; checked against another copy, under half of the missing clones reflect an unresolved V gene, and the others are unexplained. For this sample there are 20,000 to 25,000 clones; around 90% appear just once. The top ten constitute about 2.9% of the sample. The sequencing here drew on peripheral blood, taken before any cancer treatment. These receptors came from a woman between 35 and 75 years old with stage I lung adenocarcinoma.

The gene calls are TRBV6-1 and TRBJ2-1; a possible D gene is TRBD1 (6 bases). Germline loops: CDR1 MNHNS, CDR2 SASEGT. This CDR3 is built from 11 residues. This CDR3 is CPRGRGNEQFF. The CDR3 DNA reads TGTCCAAGGGGGAGAGGGAATGAGCAGTTCTTC.

The CDR3 DNA follows: TGCAGCGTTGTTGGGCGGTACCAAGAGACCCAGTACTTC. Translation gives CSVVGRYQETQYF. The chain links TRBV29-1 to TRBJ2-5; D ambiguous. In germline, CDR1 is SQVTM, CDR2 ANQGSEA. This CDR3 has 13 residues. Trimming pared 4 bases from V and 0 bases from J, leaving 9 bases between.

In this sample, this clone turned up once. This chain uses TRBV5-4 with TRBJ1-2; no clear D. Germline-derived CDR1 and CDR2 are SGHNT and YYREEE (reference sequence). V lost 7 bases, J lost 4 bases, and 17 bases lay in between. This CDR3 is built from 14 residues. The CDR3 loop is CASGSQNFGYGYTF. The CDR3 nucleotides read TGTGCCAGCGGTTCACAGAACTTCGGCTATGGCTACACCTTC. Based on the CDR3 plus reference TRBV5-4 and TRBJ1-2, the full variable domain is ETGVTQSPTHLIKTRGQQVTLRCSSQSGHNTVSWYQQALGQGPQFIFQYYREEENGRGNFPPRFSGLQFPNYSSELNVNALELDDSALYLCASGSQNFGYGYTFGSGTRLTVV.

The rearrangement joins TRBV28 to TRBJ2-3; 8 bases match TRBD2. V dropped 3 bases and J dropped 6; count of bases not matched to a gene: 5. The CDR3 sequence is 14 residues long. Germline values: CDR1 MDHEN, CDR2 SYDVKM. The CDR3 sequence is CASSFSGAKDTQYF. In nucleotides, the CDR3 is TGTGCCAGCAGTTTTAGCGGGGCAAAGGATACGCAGTATTTT.

This clone was seen just once. The V gene is TRBV28, the J gene TRBJ2-5, with D unresolved. CDR3 size: 13 residues. CDR1 and CDR2 (germline): MDHEN, SYDVKM. Trimming took off 3 bases at V and 1 base at J, with 6 bases between the two ends. As DNA, the CDR3 is TGTGCCAGCAGTTTTCCAGCCCAAGAGACCCAGTACTTC. Translated, it gives CASSFPAQETQYF.

The chain uses TRBV28 and TRBJ2-5, with TRBD1 matching 8 bases. This CDR3 comprises 14 residues. The junction had 12 bases not matched to a gene; V was cut back by 5 bases and J by 10 bases. Germline V gives CDR1 MDHEN, CDR2 SYDVKM. This CDR3 is CASSLQGAQGNQYF. CDR3 sequence (DNA): TGTGCCAGCAGTCTCCAGGGGGCCCAGGGGAACCAGTACTTC.

J is TRBJ2-7 and V is TRBV14; tentative D call: TRBD2 (5 bases). The CDR3 covers 12 residues. Trimming stripped 8 bases from V and 5 bases from J, with 13 bases between. In germline, CDR1 is SGHDN, CDR2 FVKESK. The DNA of the CDR3 is TGTGCCAGCGGACTCCAGAGGAACGAGCAGTACTTC. The encoded protein is CASGLQRNEQYF.

V is TRBV7-2 and J is TRBJ2-2, with 10 bases lining up with TRBD2. J gave up 5 bases and V 1 base, and 7 bases lay outside the gene matches. CDR1 is SGHTA, CDR2 FQGNSA, per germline. This CDR3 is built from 17 residues. CDR3 bases: TGTGCCAGCAGCTTAGGAGCGGGAGGGCCCGGGACCGGGGAGCTGTTTTTT. This gives the protein CASSLGAGGPGTGELFF.

V and J are TRBV6-1 and TRBJ2-7, with a possible D match to TRBD1 (7 bases). V lost 5 bases and J lost 3, with 14 bases in between. Germline-derived CDR1 and CDR2 are MNHNS and SASEGT. The CDR3 covers 14 residues. CDR3 in DNA: TGTGCCAGCAGTTCCTCAGGGGGGAGCTACGAGCAGTACTTC. This sequence encodes CASSSSGGSYEQYF.

V usage is TRBV5-1 and J usage is TRBJ2-5, with TRBD2 matching over 9 bases. Germline-derived CDR1 and CDR2 are SGHRS and YFSETQ. The CDR3 is made up of 15 amino acids. V gave up 4 bases and J gave up 1 base; unmatched junction bases: 5. CDR3 nucleotide sequence: TGCGCCAGCAGCCCGAAGACTAGCGGCCAAGAGACCCAGTACTTC. Protein: CASSPKTSGQETQYF. The whole variable domain, filled in from reference TRBV5-1 and TRBJ2-5, reads KAGVTQTPRYLIKTRGQQVTLSCSPISGHRSVSWYQQTPGQGLQFLFEYFSETQRNKGNFPGRFSGRQFSNSRSEMNVSTLELGDSALYLCASSPKTSGQETQYFGPGTRLLVL.

V and J are TRBV19 and TRBJ2-1; possibly TRBD2 for D (6 bases). The ends were cut back, 4 bases at V and 0 bases at J, with 10 bases in the middle. This CDR3 region has 15 residues. Germline V gene lookup returns CDR1 LNHDA and CDR2 SQIVND (reference sequence). The CDR3: CASSTGGSSYNEQFF. The CDR3 DNA is TGTGCCAGTAGTACCGGGGGTAGCTCCTACAATGAGCAGTTCTTC.

The genes are TRBV4-1 and TRBJ1-2, with D perhaps matching TRBD1 (5 bases). CDR3 length: 15 amino acids. V was pared by 4 bases and J by 3 bases, with 15 bases between. Germline CDR1 is MGHRA and CDR2 is YSYEKL. The CDR3: CASSPGPSTYYGYTF. In nucleotides, the CDR3 is TGCGCCAGCAGCCCGGGGCCCTCGACTTACTATGGCTACACCTTC.

The chain is built from TRBV5-1 and TRBJ2-7, with TRBD1 matching 12 bases. Germline trimming cut 0 bases from V and 6 bases from J; bases unmatched to any gene: 4. The CDR3 runs 15 residues. Per germline, CDR1 SGHRS and CDR2 YFSETQ. DNA for the CDR3: TGCGCCAGCAGCTTGGAGGGGACAGGGGGCGCCGAGCAGTACTTC. Translated, it gives CASSLEGTGGAEQYF.

The chain links TRBV18 to TRBJ1-5, with D uncertain. The V gene lost 3 bases and the J gene lost 5 bases, with 11 bases spanning the gap. CDR3 length: 14 amino acids. Germline V gene lookup returns CDR1 KGHSH and CDR2 LQKENI. The CDR3 is CASSPGGIYQPQHF. The CDR3 DNA is TGTGCCAGCTCACCGGGAGGAATTTATCAGCCCCAGCATTTT.

This clone was counted once. The chain links TRBV6-1 to TRBJ2-7; TRBD2 matches at 13 bases. Germline assignment: CDR1 MNHNS and CDR2 SASEGT. The V and J ends lost 5 bases and 2 bases, in that order; junction bases with no gene match: 3. The CDR3 consists of 15 residues. CDR3 loop: CASSKLAGGPYEQYF. DNA of the CDR3: TGTGCCAGCAGTAAACTAGCGGGAGGGCCCTACGAGCAGTACTTC.

V and J are TRBV9 and TRBJ2-3; no clear D gene. This CDR3 region has 15 residues. V was shortened by 0 bases and J by 0 bases, with 8 bases between the two germline ends. Germline V lookup: CDR1 SGDLS, CDR2 YYNGEE. CDR3 protein: CASSVGARSTDTQYF. The CDR3 nucleotides are TGTGCCAGCAGCGTAGGGGCTAGAAGCACAGATACGCAGTATTTT.

The J gene is TRBJ2-5, the V gene TRBV2, with 7 nucleotides matching TRBD2. From germline, CDR1 is SNHLY and CDR2 FYNNEI. The CDR3 runs to 13 residues. The J segment lost 4 bases and the V segment lost 7 bases, leaving 6 bases of the junction unmatched. CDR3 DNA sequence: TGTGCCAGCACGGGGGGAGGAGCAGAGACCCAGTACTTC. Its translation: CASTGGGAETQYF.

The count of this clone is one. This chain links TRBV14 with TRBJ2-1; maybe TRBD2 (6 bases). This CDR3 contains 15 residues. The germline V gene encodes CDR1 SGHDN and CDR2 FVKESK. The V and J ends lost 4 bases and 10 bases respectively, with 20 bases between them. The CDR3 coding sequence is TGTGCCAGCAGCCGGGACTCACTCGAGGGGAGAGAGCAGTTCTTC. Protein sequence: CASSRDSLEGREQFF. Full variable domain (remainder filled in from reference TRBV14 and TRBJ2-1): EAGVTQFPSHSVIEKGQTVTLRCDPISGHDNLYWYRRVMGKEIKFLLHFVKESKQDESGMPNNRFLAERTGGTYSTLKVQPAELEDSGVYFCASSRDSLEGREQFFGPGTRLTVL.

The rearrangement links TRBV19 to TRBJ2-1; either TRBD1 or TRBD2 may supply D (5 bases each). Germline V lookup: CDR1 LNHDA, CDR2 SQIVND (reference sequence). CDR3 size: 13 residues. Trimming cost V 3 bases and J 7 bases, with 10 bases left between them. CDR3 in DNA: TGTGCCAGTAGTATGTTGGGGGTTAATGAGCAGTTCTTC. It codes for CASSMLGVNEQFF.

The chain combines TRBV14 with TRBJ2-5; D uncertain. V was clipped by 1 base and J by 2 bases, with 8 bases between them. Looked up from germline, CDR1 is SGHDN and CDR2 is FVKESK. The CDR3 sequence is 14 residues long. The CDR3, as DNA: TGTGCCAGCAGCCAAGGTTCGGATCAAGAGACCCAGTACTTC. Translating it yields CASSQGSDQETQYF.